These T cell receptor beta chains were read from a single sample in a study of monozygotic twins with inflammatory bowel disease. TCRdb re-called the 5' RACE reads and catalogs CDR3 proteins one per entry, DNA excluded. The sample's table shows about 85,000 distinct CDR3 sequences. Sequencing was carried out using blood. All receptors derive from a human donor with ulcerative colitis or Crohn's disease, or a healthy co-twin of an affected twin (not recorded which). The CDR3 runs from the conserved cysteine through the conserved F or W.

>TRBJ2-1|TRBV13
CASSLPYNEQFF
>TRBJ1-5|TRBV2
CASSAQGNQPQHF
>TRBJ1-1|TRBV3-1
CASSPETRGTEAFF
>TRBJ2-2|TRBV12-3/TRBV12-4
CASTPTATGELFF
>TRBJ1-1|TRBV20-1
CSASGRRYTEAFF
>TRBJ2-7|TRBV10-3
CAISDTRDRGYEQYF
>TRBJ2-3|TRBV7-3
CASSPSSDTQYF
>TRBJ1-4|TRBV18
CASSPAATNEKLFF
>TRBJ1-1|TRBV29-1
CSVDTYQGNTEAFF
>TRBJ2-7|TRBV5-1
CASSLGPVAGSSYEQYF
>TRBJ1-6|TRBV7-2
CASSQETVSPLHF
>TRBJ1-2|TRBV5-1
CASSGTNRTLDYYGYTF
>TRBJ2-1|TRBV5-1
CASSLEGTGDEQFF
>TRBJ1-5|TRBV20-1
CSAKARVGQPQHF
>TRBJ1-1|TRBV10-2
CASREGREAFF
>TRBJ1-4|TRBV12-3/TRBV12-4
CASSPGTVNEKLFF
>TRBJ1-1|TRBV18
CASSPLEGAGSEAFF
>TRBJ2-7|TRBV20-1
CSAREGAIYEQYF
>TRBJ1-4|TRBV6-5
CASSYSSRGGEKLFF
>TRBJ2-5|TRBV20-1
CSAGGRDLTQETQYF
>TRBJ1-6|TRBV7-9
CASSSRTANSPLHF
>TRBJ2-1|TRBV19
CASRTTDAGTRGYNEQFF
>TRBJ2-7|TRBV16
CASSPSRAGIEQYF
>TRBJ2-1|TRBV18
CASSPDRGTLGINEQFF
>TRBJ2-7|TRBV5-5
CASSFFDEQYF
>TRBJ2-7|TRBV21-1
CASSKGAGTTWEQYF
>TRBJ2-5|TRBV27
CASSWTQLTKQETQYF
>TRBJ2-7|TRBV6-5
CASSYSAWSGVSYEQYF
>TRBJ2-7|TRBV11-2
CASSLSAGASYEQYF
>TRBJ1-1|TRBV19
CASSINGYTEAFF
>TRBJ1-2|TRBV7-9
CASSSSGGYYGYTF
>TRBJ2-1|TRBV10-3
CAIMISGGSNEQFF
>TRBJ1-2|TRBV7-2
CASSLERSYGYTF
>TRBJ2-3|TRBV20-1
CSAPSQRGDTDTQYF
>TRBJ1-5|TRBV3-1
CASSQGGDGSNQPQHF
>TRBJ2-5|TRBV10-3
CAISKSAGGRETQYF
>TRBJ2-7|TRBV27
CASIGYRADSHYEQYF
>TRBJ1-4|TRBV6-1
CASRPTGATNEKLFF
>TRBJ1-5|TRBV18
CASSRNPVGNNQPQHF
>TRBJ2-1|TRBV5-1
CASSLGASGWGYNEQFF
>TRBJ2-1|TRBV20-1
CSARSRDRGSVNEQFF
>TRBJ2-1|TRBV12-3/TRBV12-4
CASSLARPGTGYNEQFF
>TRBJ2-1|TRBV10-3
CAISEGGSEQFF
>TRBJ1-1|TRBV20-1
CSAREGADDTEAFF
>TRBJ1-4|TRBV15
CATSGTGNGEKLFF
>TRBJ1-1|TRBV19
CASSKTRTGLNTEAFF
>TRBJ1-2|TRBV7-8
CASSLPTAPYGYTF
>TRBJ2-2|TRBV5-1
CASSYDGELFF
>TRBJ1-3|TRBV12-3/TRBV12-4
CASSRGGNPRNTIYF
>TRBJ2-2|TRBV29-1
CSVDLRNTGELFF
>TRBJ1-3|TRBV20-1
CSATHSGAARGNTIYF
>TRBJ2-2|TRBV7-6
CASSPGGLVPNTGELFF